Each of the 26 T cell receptor beta chains below was sequenced from the same sample in a study of spatial heterogeneity in lung cancer. Using its own MiXCR run on the 5' RACE reads, TCRdb lists one record per CDR3 protein. This sample has about 15,000 distinct CDR3 sequences, with about 9.4% found just once. Time point reported: sample taken at primary tumor resection. No cells were sorted before sequencing. The whole RNA sequenced was extracted from tumor, nontumor lung or frozen PBMC. The specimen comprised PBMCs, sampled at surgery. These receptors all come from a male donor with early-stage non-small cell lung cancer.

There are a few counts of this clonotype. For the CDR3, the DNA is TGTGCCAGCAGCTCCCTTGGGGTGGGTCGCGGAAACTACGAGCAGTACTTC. Translating it yields CASSSLGVGRGNYEQYF. The rearrangement uses TRBV7-6 and TRBJ2-7; D call uncertain. This CDR3 spans 17 amino acids. The germline V and J ends were trimmed by 4 bases and 3 bases, with 22 bases remaining between them. CDR1 SGHVS and CDR2 FNYEAQ come from the germline V gene.

This clonotype came up many times. The chain joins TRBV7-6 to TRBJ1-5, with D unclear. The CDR3 has 17 residues. Trimming shortened V by 1 base and J by 5 bases, and 18 bases separated the two germline ends. Germline V lookup: CDR1 SGHVS, CDR2 FNYEAQ. The CDR3 region has the DNA TGTGCCAGCAGCTTAGGGTGGATAGATGGGCGGGATCAGCCCCAGCATTTT. Translated: CASSLGWIDGRDQPQHF.

Many counts were recorded for this clonotype. This CDR3 is CASSEGASRSEAFF. The CDR3 DNA sequence: TGTGCCAGCAGTGAAGGGGCCTCAAGGTCTGAAGCTTTCTTT. The chain combines TRBV12-3 or TRBV12-4 with TRBJ1-1, with a weak D call TRBD1 (5 bases). V was clipped by 5 bases and J by 6 bases, with 16 bases between them. The CDR3 consists of 14 residues.

This clonotype was counted at least ten times. V is TRBV6-1 and J is TRBJ1-2, with a weak D call TRBD1 (5 bases). CDR3 length: 14 amino acids. Trimming took off 1 base at V and 4 bases at J, with 10 bases between the two ends. Per the germline V gene, CDR1 is MNHNS and CDR2 is SASEGT. CDR3 residues: CASSEGLGLYGYTF. DNA for the CDR3: TGTGCCAGCAGTGAAGGTCTGGGGCTCTATGGCTACACCTTC.

In its sample, this clonotype was seen many times. The rearrangement links TRBV7-8 to TRBJ2-3; 8 nucleotides line up with TRBD2. Germline V gene data show CDR1 as SGHVS and CDR2 as FQNEAQ. The CDR3 spans 17 residues. The J segment lost 3 bases and the V segment lost 5 bases, leaving 13 bases of the junction unmatched. The CDR3 region is CASSPWRASGPTDTQYF. The CDR3 DNA is TGTGCCAGCAGCCCCTGGAGAGCTAGCGGGCCTACAGATACGCAGTATTTT.

A few counts support this clonotype. The J gene is TRBJ2-1, the V gene TRBV7-6; the D gene is possibly TRBD2 (6 bases). This CDR3 is built from 14 residues. The ends were cut back, 3 bases at V and 7 bases at J, with 13 bases in the middle. Germline CDR1 SGHVS, CDR2 FNYEAQ. DNA for the CDR3: TGTGCCAGCAGCTTTAACCGGGAGATAAATGAGCAGTTCTTC. It encodes CASSFNREINEQFF.

The chain is built from TRBV7-9 and TRBJ2-1; 13 bases are shared with TRBD2. With 7 bases clipped from V and 6 bases from J, the junction kept 6 bases outside the gene matches. Germline V gene lookup returns CDR1 SEHNR and CDR2 FQNEAQ (reference sequence). This CDR3 spans 15 amino acids. The CDR3 DNA is TGTGCCAGCATCCCCGGACTAGCGGGAGCCAATGAGCAGTTCTTC. Its translation: CASIPGLAGANEQFF.

This clonotype was counted ten times or more. The rearrangement uses TRBV7-2 and TRBJ2-1; no definite D call. The CDR3 runs to 12 residues. Per germline, CDR1 SGHTA and CDR2 FQGNSA. V shed 1 base and J shed 12 bases, with 10 bases lying between them. The CDR3 DNA follows: TGTGCCAGCAGCTTAGGCTCAGGTGCGCAGTTCTTC. Translation: CASSLGSGAQFF.

V gene TRBV29-1 combines with J gene TRBJ2-1, with 7 bases matching TRBD2. The CDR3 covers 15 residues. With 2 bases clipped from V and 9 bases from J, the junction kept 13 bases outside the gene matches. Germline V gene sequence: CDR1 SQVTM, CDR2 ANQGSEA. DNA of the CDR3: TGCAGCGTTGAATGGGCCAGGGAGGGGTCTGGTGAGCAGTTCTTC. Residues: CSVEWAREGSGEQFF.

This clonotype was picked up a small number of times. The genes are TRBV5-4 and TRBJ1-1; 7 bases line up with TRBD1. The CDR3 length is 15 residues. CDR1 and CDR2 from the germline V gene are SGHNT and YYREEE (reference sequence). Trimming removed 0 bases from V and 0 bases from J; junction bases left unmatched: 2. CDR3 nucleotide sequence: TGTGCCAGCAGCTTGGAACAGGGGATGAACACTGAAGCTTTCTTT. It translates to CASSLEQGMNTEAFF.

This clonotype has a count of ten or more. The V gene is TRBV7-2, the J gene TRBJ2-3; TRBD2 agrees at 7 bases. Germline V lookup: CDR1 SGHTA, CDR2 FQGNSA. V lost 1 base, J lost 0 bases, and 16 bases stayed unmatched. The CDR3 totals 20 residues. The CDR3 DNA reads as TGTGCCAGCAGCTTAGAGTGGAGGATAGCTAGCGGCACTAGCACAGATACGCAGTATTTT. This gives the protein CASSLEWRIASGTSTDTQYF.

The rearrangement joins TRBV29-1 to TRBJ2-4; 7 bases agree with TRBD1. The CDR3 is 11 amino acids. Germline values: CDR1 SQVTM, CDR2 ANQGSEA. The J segment lost 6 bases and the V segment lost 6 bases, leaving 2 bases of the junction unmatched. The CDR3: CSVGDRNIQYF. Here the CDR3 DNA reads TGCAGCGTCGGGGACAGAAACATTCAGTACTTC.

This clonotype was observed at least ten times. The V call is TRBV19, the J call TRBJ1-1; D is ambiguous. The V gene lost 5 bases and the J gene lost 1 base, with 8 bases spanning the gap. Per germline, CDR1 LNHDA and CDR2 SQIVND (reference sequence). The CDR3 has 13 residues. The CDR3 bases are TGTGCCAGTAGTTCACAGTCGAACACTGAAGCTTTCTTT. The encoded protein is CASSSQSNTEAFF.

This clonotype has only a few counts. The chain employs TRBV3-1 and TRBJ2-7, with D unclear. The V gene's germline CDR1 is LGHDT and CDR2 YNNKEL (reference sequence). CDR3 length: 15 amino acids. V was cut by 1 base and J by 7 bases, with 17 bases left in between. CDR3 DNA sequence: TGTGCCAGCAGCCAAGGCGATCGACAAGGCCGGGAGCAGTACTTC. Protein: CASSQGDRQGREQYF.

This clonotype was observed many times. V and J are TRBV3-1 and TRBJ2-1; unclear D gene. The CDR3 runs 13 residues. Trimming took off 8 bases at V and 4 bases at J, with 12 bases between the two ends. Germline V gene data show CDR1 as LGHDT and CDR2 as YNNKEL (reference sequence). CDR3 sequence (DNA): TGTGCCAGCCTCGGCGACTCTTACAATGAGCAGTTCTTC. Protein sequence: CASLGDSYNEQFF.

This clonotype came up a few times. CDR3 amino acids: CASSPGPSSYEQYF. The DNA of the CDR3 is TGTGCCAGCAGCCCCGGGCCAAGCTCCTACGAGCAGTACTTC. The chain combines TRBV7-2 with TRBJ2-7; no reliable D call. V lost 5 bases and J 0 bases, leaving 11 bases between the germline ends. The V gene's germline CDR1 is SGHTA and CDR2 FQGNSA. CDR3 length equals 14 residues.

This clonotype was seen many times. The V and J genes are TRBV6-1 and TRBJ2-6; tentatively, D is TRBD1 (5 bases). CDR1 and CDR2 (germline): MNHNS, SASEGT. This CDR3 comprises 18 residues. Trimming took off 2 bases at V and 1 base at J, with 15 bases between the two ends. DNA of the CDR3: TGTGCCAGCAGTGAACGCCGATTAGGGGTGTCTGGGGCCAACGTCCTGACTTTC. Its translation is CASSERRLGVSGANVLTF.

This chain's CDR3 is CASRGMYEQYF. DNA for the CDR3: TGTGCCAGCAGAGGGATGTACGAGCAGTACTTC. This sequence joins TRBV28 and TRBJ2-7, with D hard to call. The CDR3 totals 11 residues. CDR1 and CDR2 from the germline V gene are MDHEN and SYDVKM. V was cut by 6 bases and J by 4 bases, with 7 bases left in between.

This chain joins TRBV30 and TRBJ1-1, with D hard to call. Trimming shortened V by 2 bases and J by 0 bases, and 7 bases separated the two germline ends. This CDR3 is 13 amino acids long. Per the germline V gene, CDR1 is GTSNPN and CDR2 is SVGIG (reference sequence). CDR3 nucleotides: TGTGCCTGGAGTCTCCAGCTGAACACTGAAGCTTTCTTT. It translates to CAWSLQLNTEAFF. Full variable domain (remainder filled in from reference TRBV30 and TRBJ1-1): SQTIHQWPATLVQPVGSPLSLECTVEGTSNPNLYWYRQAAGRGLQLLFYSVGIGQISSEVPQNLSASRPQDRQFILSSKKLLLSDSGFYLCAWSLQLNTEAFFGQGTRLTVV.

This clonotype was counted between two and nine times. This chain uses TRBV12-3 or TRBV12-4 with TRBJ2-3; D gene unclear. CDR3 length: 13 amino acids. The germline V and J ends were trimmed by 0 bases and 9 bases, with 10 bases remaining between them. The chain's CDR3 is CASSLAPLATQYF. The CDR3 DNA is TGTGCCAGCAGTTTAGCGCCGTTGGCCACGCAGTATTTT.

This clonotype was found many times. The chain is built from TRBV7-9 and TRBJ1-6; D may be TRBD1 (6 bases). The germline gives CDR1 SEHNR, CDR2 FQNEAQ (reference sequence). The CDR3 loop spans 16 amino acids. V lost 1 base, J lost 6 bases, and 13 bases lay in between. The CDR3 spells CASSLGAGARNSPLHF. The CDR3 DNA is TGTGCCAGCAGCTTAGGGGCAGGGGCCCGTAATTCACCCCTCCACTTT. Based on the CDR3 plus reference TRBV7-9 and TRBJ1-6, the full variable domain is DTGVSQNPRHKITKRGQNVTFRCDPISEHNRLYWYRQTLGQGPEFLTYFQNEAQLEKSRLLSDRFSAERPKGSFSTLEIQRTEQGDSAMYLCASSLGAGARNSPLHFGNGTRLTVT.

There are a few counts of this clonotype. The chain uses TRBV10-3 and TRBJ2-2, with 7 bases matching TRBD1. The CDR3 is 14 residues long. Germline CDR1 reads ENHRY; CDR2 reads SYGVKD. The V gene end was trimmed by 4 bases and the J gene end by 5 bases; junction bases not matched to a gene: 4. The CDR3 bases are TGTGCCATCAGTGGACAGGGAGTGACCGGGGAGCTGTTTTTT. It specifies CAISGQGVTGELFF.

In this sample, this clonotype turned up many times. V gene TRBV30 combines with J gene TRBJ2-5; unclear D gene. The CDR3 covers 13 residues. V lost 1 base, J lost 1 base, and 7 bases lay in between. Germline CDR1 is GTSNPN and CDR2 is SVGIG (reference sequence). The CDR3 here is CAWSGAAQETQYF. The DNA for the CDR3 is TGTGCCTGGAGTGGGGCAGCCCAAGAGACCCAGTACTTC.

This clonotype has ten or more counts. This sequence joins TRBV5-1 and TRBJ2-2, with no clear D. This CDR3 region has 14 residues. CDR1 and CDR2 (germline): SGHRS, YFSETQ. V lost 0 bases and J lost 1, with 4 bases in between. The CDR3 DNA follows: TGCGCCAGCAGCTTGGCCCAGAACACCGGGGAGCTGTTTTTT. Encoded protein: CASSLAQNTGELFF.

In its sample, this clonotype was seen many times. The chain couples TRBV5-1 to TRBJ2-5; no clear D. The CDR3 is 11 residues long. V was cut by 4 bases and J by 3 bases, with 4 bases left in between. Germline CDR1 and CDR2: SGHRS and YFSETQ. The CDR3 DNA reads TGCGCCAGCAGCGCTGAAGAGACCCAGTACTTC. Translating it yields CASSAEETQYF. Together with reference TRBV5-1 and TRBJ2-5, the CDR3 gives the full variable domain: KAGVTQTPRYLIKTRGQQVTLSCSPISGHRSVSWYQQTPGQGLQFLFEYFSETQRNKGNFPGRFSGRQFSNSRSEMNVSTLELGDSALYLCASSAEETQYFGPGTRLLVL.

In this sample, this clonotype turned up many times. The chain recombines TRBV7-2 with TRBJ2-3; D gene ambiguous. CDR3 size: 15 residues. Trimming cost V 8 bases and J 2 bases, with 17 bases left between them. Germline CDR1 and CDR2: SGHTA and FQGNSA. The CDR3 sequence is CASSKLKGPTDTQYF. The CDR3, as DNA: TGTGCCAGCTCGAAGTTGAAGGGCCCCACAGATACGCAGTATTTT.